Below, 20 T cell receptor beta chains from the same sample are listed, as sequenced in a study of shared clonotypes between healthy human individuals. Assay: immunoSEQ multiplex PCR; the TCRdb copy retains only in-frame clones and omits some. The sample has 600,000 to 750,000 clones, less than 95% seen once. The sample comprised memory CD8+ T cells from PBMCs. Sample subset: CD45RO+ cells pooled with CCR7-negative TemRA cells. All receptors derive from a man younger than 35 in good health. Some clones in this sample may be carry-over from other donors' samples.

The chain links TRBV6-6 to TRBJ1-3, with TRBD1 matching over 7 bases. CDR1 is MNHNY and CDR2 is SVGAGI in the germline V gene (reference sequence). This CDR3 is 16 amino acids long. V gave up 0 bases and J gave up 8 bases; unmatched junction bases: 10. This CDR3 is CASSYSPDRVIDTIYF. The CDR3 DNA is TGTGCCAGCAGTTACTCCCCTGACAGGGTGATAGACACCATATATTTT.

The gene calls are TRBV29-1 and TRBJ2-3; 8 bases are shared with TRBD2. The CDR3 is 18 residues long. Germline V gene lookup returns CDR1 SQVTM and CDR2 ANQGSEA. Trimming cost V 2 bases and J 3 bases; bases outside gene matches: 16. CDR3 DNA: TGCAGCGTTGAACTACCCCTCCTGGAGCGGGAGCGGACAGATACGCAGTATTTT. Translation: CSVELPLLERERTDTQYF.

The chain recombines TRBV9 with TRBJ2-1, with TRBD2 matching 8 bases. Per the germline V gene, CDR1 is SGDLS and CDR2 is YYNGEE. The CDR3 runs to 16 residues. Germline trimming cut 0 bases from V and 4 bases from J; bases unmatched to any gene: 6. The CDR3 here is CASSVGAAGAYNEQFF. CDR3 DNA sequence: TGTGCCAGCAGCGTAGGTGCAGCGGGAGCTTACAATGAGCAGTTCTTC.

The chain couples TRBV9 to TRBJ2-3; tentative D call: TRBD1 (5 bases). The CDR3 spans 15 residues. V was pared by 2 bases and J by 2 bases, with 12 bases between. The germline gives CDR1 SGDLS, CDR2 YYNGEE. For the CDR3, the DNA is TGTGCCAGCAGCGTCGCCAGGGTGAACACAGATACGCAGTATTTT. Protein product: CASSVARVNTDTQYF.

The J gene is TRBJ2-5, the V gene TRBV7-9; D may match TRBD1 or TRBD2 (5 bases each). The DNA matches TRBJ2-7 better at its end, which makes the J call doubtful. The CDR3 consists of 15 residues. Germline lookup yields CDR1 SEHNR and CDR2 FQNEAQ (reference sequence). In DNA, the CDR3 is TGTGCCAGCAGCCCCCTCGAGGGACCCCTCCACGAGCAGTACTTC. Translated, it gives CASSPLEGPLHEQYF.

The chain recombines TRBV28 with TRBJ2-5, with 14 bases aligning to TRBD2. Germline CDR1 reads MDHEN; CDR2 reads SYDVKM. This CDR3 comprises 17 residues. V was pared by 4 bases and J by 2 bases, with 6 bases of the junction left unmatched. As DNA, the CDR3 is TGTGCCAGCAGTTCGCCCCGGACTAGCGGGAGGCAAGAGACCCAGTACTTC. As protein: CASSSPRTSGRQETQYF. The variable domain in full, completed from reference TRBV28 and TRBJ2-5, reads DVKVTQSSRYLVKRTGEKVFLECVQDMDHENMFWYRQDPGLGLRLIYFSYDVKMKEKGDIPEGYSVSREKKERFSLILESASTNQTSMYLCASSSPRTSGRQETQYFGPGTRLLVL.

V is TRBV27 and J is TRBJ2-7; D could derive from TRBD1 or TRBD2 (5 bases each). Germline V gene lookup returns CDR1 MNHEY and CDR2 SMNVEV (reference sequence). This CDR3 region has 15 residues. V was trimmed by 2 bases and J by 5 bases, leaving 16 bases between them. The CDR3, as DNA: TGTGCCAGCAGTTTAAGGGACCGCTTAGGCAACGAGCAGTACTTC. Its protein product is CASSLRDRLGNEQYF.

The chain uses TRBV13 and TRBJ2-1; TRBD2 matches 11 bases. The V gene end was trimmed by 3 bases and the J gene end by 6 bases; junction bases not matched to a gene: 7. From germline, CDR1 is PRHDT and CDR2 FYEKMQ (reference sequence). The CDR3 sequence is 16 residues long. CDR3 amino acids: CASSLTPGLAANEQFF. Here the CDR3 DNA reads TGTGCCAGCAGCTTGACTCCGGGACTAGCGGCCAATGAGCAGTTCTTC.

The CDR3 bases are TGTGCCACAAAATACCGGGACACTCTTAACTACAATGAGCAGTTCTTC. Protein product: CATKYRDTLNYNEQFF. The chain has TRBV2 and TRBJ2-1; D may be TRBD1 (6 bases). This CDR3 is 16 amino acids long. V lost 10 bases, J lost 3 bases, and 22 bases lay in between. Germline V gene data show CDR1 as SNHLY and CDR2 as FYNNEI. Combining the CDR3 with reference TRBV2 and TRBJ2-1 gives the whole variable domain EPEVTQTPSHQVTQMGQEVILRCVPISNHLYFYWYRQILGQKVEFLVSFYNNEISEKSEIFDDQFSVERPDGSNFTLKIRSTKLEDSAMYFCATKYRDTLNYNEQFFGPGTRLTVL.

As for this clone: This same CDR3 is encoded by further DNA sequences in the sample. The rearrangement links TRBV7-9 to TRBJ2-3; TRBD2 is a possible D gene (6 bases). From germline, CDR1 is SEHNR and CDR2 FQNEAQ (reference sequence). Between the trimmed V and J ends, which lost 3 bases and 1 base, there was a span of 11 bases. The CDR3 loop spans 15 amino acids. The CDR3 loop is CASSLSSGGTDTQYF. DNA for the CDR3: TGTGCCAGCAGCTTGAGTAGCGGAGGCACAGATACGCAGTATTTT.

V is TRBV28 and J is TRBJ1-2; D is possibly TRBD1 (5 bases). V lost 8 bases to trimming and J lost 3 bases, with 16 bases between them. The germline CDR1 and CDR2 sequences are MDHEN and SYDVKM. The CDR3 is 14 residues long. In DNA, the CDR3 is TGTGCCAGCCAGATCCGCGACAGCTACTATGGCTACACCTTC. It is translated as CASQIRDSYYGYTF.

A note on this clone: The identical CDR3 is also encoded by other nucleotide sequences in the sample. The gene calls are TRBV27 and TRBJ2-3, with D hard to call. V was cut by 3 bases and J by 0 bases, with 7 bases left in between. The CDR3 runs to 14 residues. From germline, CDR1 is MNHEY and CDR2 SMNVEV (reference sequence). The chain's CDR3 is CASSFLESTDTQYF. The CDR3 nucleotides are TGTGCCAGCAGTTTTCTAGAAAGCACAGATACGCAGTATTTT.

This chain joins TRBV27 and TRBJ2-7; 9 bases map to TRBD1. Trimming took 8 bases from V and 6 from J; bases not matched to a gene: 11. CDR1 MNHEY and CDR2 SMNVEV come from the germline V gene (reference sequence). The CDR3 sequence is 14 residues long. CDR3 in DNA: TGTGCCAGCCGCCCAATAACAGGGGGCGTCGAGCAGTACTTC. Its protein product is CASRPITGGVEQYF.

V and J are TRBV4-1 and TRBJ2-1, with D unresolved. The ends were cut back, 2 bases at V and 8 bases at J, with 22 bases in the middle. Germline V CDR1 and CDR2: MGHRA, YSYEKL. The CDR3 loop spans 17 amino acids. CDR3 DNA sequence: TGCGCCAGCAGCCAACGACCAGACCAACCTACGTACCATGAGCAGTTCTTC. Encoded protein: CASSQRPDQPTYHEQFF.

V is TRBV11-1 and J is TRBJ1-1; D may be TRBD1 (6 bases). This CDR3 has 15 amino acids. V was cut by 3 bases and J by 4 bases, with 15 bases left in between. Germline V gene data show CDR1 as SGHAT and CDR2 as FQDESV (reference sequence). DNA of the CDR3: TGTGCCAGCAGCTTCCCCCGCGCAGGGGCCACTGAAGCTTTCTTT. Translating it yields CASSFPRAGATEAFF.

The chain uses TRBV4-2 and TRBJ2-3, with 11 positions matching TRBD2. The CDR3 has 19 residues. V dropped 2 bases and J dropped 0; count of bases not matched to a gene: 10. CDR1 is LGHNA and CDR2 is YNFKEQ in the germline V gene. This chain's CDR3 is CASSQYGTSGLPSTDTQYF. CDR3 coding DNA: TGTGCCAGCAGCCAATACGGGACTAGCGGCCTTCCTAGCACAGATACGCAGTATTTT.

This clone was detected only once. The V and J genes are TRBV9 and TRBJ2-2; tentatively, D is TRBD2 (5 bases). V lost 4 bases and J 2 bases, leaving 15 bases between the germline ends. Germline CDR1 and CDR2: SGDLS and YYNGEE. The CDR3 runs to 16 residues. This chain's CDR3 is CASSPRLRVNTGELFF. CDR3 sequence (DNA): TGTGCCAGCAGCCCCCGTTTGCGGGTCAACACCGGGGAGCTGTTTTTT.

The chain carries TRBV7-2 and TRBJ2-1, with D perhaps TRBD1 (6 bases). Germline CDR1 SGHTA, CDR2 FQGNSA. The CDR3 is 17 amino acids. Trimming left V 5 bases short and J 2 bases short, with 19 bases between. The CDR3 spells CASSPIRGLLPYNEQFF. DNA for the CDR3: TGTGCCAGCAGCCCTATAAGGGGGTTACTTCCCTACAATGAGCAGTTCTTC.

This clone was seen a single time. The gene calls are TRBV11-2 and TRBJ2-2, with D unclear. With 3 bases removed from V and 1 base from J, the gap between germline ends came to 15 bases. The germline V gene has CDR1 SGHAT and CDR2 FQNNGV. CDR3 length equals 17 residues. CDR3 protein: CASSFLLVRQNTGELFF. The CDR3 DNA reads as TGTGCCAGCAGCTTTTTACTCGTGCGGCAGAACACCGGGGAGCTGTTTTTT.

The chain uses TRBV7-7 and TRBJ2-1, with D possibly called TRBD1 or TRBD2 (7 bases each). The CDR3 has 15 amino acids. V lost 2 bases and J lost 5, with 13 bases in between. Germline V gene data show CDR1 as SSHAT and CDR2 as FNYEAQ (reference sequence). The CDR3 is CASSLFAGGDNEQFF. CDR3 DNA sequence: TGTGCCAGCAGCTTATTCGCAGGGGGGGACAATGAGCAGTTCTTC.